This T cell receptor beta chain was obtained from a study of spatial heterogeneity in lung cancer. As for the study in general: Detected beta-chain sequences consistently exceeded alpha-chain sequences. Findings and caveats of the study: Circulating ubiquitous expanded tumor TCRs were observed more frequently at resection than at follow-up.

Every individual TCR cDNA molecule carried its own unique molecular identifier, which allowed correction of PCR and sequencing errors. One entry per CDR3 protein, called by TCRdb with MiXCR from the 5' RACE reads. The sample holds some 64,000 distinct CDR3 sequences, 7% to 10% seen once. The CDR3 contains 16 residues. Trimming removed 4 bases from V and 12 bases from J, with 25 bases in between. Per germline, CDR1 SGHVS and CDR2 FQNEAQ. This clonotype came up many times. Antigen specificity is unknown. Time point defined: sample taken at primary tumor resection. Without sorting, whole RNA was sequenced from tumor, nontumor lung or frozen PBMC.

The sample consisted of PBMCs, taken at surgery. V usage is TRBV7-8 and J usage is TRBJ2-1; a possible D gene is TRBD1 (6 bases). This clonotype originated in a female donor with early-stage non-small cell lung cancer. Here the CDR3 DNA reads TGTGCCAGCAGCTCCCGTTTAGGGGGTCCGGGAATAGGGCAGTTCTTC. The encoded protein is CASSSRLGGPGIGQFF.